This T cell receptor beta chain was documented in a study of T cells in Graves' hyperthyroidism and ophthalmopathy. The CDR3 extends over 14 amino acids. V lost 0 bases, J lost 4 bases, and 8 bases lay in between. Germline V gene data show CDR1 as SNHLY and CDR2 as FYNNEI. At least ten counts were recorded for this clonotype. What it recognizes is unknown. The investigators amplified TCR beta CDR3 regions from RNA transcripts. During a first-round RT-PCR of the TCR CDR3, the HTBI primer set was used. TCRdb reprocessed the multiplex PCR reads via MiXCR and lists one record per CDR3 protein. This table has about 400,000 distinct CDR3 sequences, approximately 15% appearing once. General study findings and limits: With a median lead of approximately six months before onset, the model predicted ophthalmopathy. Clonotypes that were expanded in thyroid above 0.001 mostly appeared in blood too.

The source material was blood. The chain uses TRBV2 and TRBJ2-3; D unresolved. This receptor was identified in a woman aged 18-29 years with Graves' hyperthyroidism. The CDR3 spells CASSEALGPDTQYF. The CDR3 DNA sequence: TGTGCCAGCAGTGAAGCGCTAGGTCCAGATACGCAGTATTTT. Combining the CDR3 with reference TRBV2 and TRBJ2-3 gives the whole variable domain EPEVTQTPSHQVTQMGQEVILRCVPISNHLYFYWYRQILGQKVEFLVSFYNNEISEKSEIFDDQFSVERPDGSNFTLKIRSTKLEDSAMYFCASSEALGPDTQYFGPGTRLTVL.